The clone carrying this TCR beta chain was seen many times. Covering alpha and beta chains, TRAV- and TRBV-specific primers were used for the first-strand cDNA. PCR amplification of the TCRs was performed with Phusion for approximately 20 PCR cycles, and it relied on a constant-region primer together with a V-primer adapter. The mRNA which had been isolated was amplified by in vitro transcription. TCRdb re-analysed the reads in MiXCR, keeping a single row per CDR3 protein. The sample has around 80,000 distinct CDR3 sequences; less than 20% are singletons. This sample's time point: after trial treatment. Treatment indicated: LDRT plus nivolumab, ipilimumab, low-dose cyclophosphamide and aspirin (RACIN trial). Patients deemed eligible presented with advanced solid tumors lacking tumor-infiltrating lymphocytes. This sample was taken from a study of low-dose radiotherapy and immunotherapy resistance in tumors. Across the whole study: The study delivered 0.5 Gy per fraction every 2 weeks to Cohort 1, totaling 6.5 Gy. Intravenous nivolumab 240 mg every two weeks plus ipilimumab 1 mg/kg every six weeks was given to patients.

V was cut by 1 base and J by 7 bases, with 14 bases left in between. The germline CDR1 and CDR2 sequences are SGHVS and FQNEAQ. The CDR3 contains 16 residues. The clonotype comes from a male donor with prostate cancer. Specimen: PBMCs, collected after low-dose radiotherapy plus immunotherapy. The gene calls are TRBV7-8 and TRBJ1-6, with D possibly matching TRBD1 (5 bases). The CDR3 is CASSLGVGARNSPLHF. CDR3 coding DNA: TGTGCCAGCAGCTTAGGTGTCGGGGCGAGGAATTCACCCCTCCACTTT.